This T cell receptor beta chain was identified in a study of blood T cells in healthy people across ages. Study-wide findings and caveats: Fewer expanded clones and more diversity marked long-lived versus aged donors. A conclusive naive versus antigen-experienced comparison was prevented by the unsorted PBMCs. Per million T cells, TCR beta diversity dropped about linearly as age rose.

Next came a second PCR, run for roughly 7 to 12 cycles, which used a sample-barcoded 5' primer along with a J-beta primer mix. One entry per CDR3 protein results from TCRdb running MiXCR on the 5' RACE reads. The data show roughly 860,000 distinct CDR3 sequences, with less than 80% seen just once and around 30% held by the top ten. V lost 2 bases to trimming and J lost 0 bases, with 9 bases between them. The germline V gene encodes CDR1 LGHNA and CDR2 YNFKEQ. The CDR3 consists of 15 residues. In regard to this clonotype: No antigen is known for it.

The chain is built from TRBV4-2 and TRBJ2-3, with D unresolved. Specimen: blood. The TCR was taken from a young man in good health. CDR3 in DNA: TGTGCCAGCAGCCAACAAACCTACAGCACAGATACGCAGTATTTT. Its translation is CASSQQTYSTDTQYF.